These 10 T cell receptor beta chains share one sample of origin, sequenced in a study of blood T cell repertoires in COVID-19. Data came from immunoSEQ multiplex PCR; TCRdb stores just in-frame clones and leaves some out. The sample holds approximately 440,000 clones; approximately 88% are singletons and the top ten take around 12%. Source material: peripheral blood. All receptors come from a woman between 45 and 65 years old with COVID-19, enrolled during active disease.

This rearrangement joins TRBV24-1 to TRBJ1-6; D not resolved. Trimming took 6 bases from V and 3 from J, leaving 17 bases between them. Germline CDR1 and CDR2: KGHDR and SFDVKD. The CDR3 is 17 residues long. CDR3 coding DNA: TGTGCCACCAGTCCCCACACCCTCCCGTACTATAATTCACCCCTCCACTTT. Translated, it gives CATSPHTLPYYNSPLHF.

V is TRBV27 and J is TRBJ2-2; D call uncertain. Germline-derived CDR1 and CDR2 are MNHEY and SMNVEV (reference sequence). Trimming took 2 bases from V and 6 from J, leaving 10 bases between them. This CDR3 region has 14 residues. The CDR3 nucleotides read TGTGCCAGCAGTTTACTCTCCTTCGCCGGGGAGCTGTTTTTT. Its translation is CASSLLSFAGELFF.

This chain connects TRBV29-1 to TRBJ1-1, with D unclear. CDR1 is SQVTM, CDR2 ANQGSEA, per germline. The V end was cut by 8 bases, the J end by 3 bases, with 10 bases between. This CDR3 has 11 amino acids. CDR3 region: CSLRVDTEAFF. CDR3 nucleotides: TGCAGCCTCCGGGTTGACACTGAAGCTTTCTTT.

This chain joins TRBV16 and TRBJ1-1; possibly TRBD1 for D (6 bases). V lost 0 bases and J 5 bases, leaving 16 bases between the germline ends. Germline CDR1 KGHSY, CDR2 FQNENV. CDR3 length: 16 residues. CDR3 sequence: CASSQSRGASGTEAFF. The CDR3, as DNA: TGTGCCAGCAGCCAATCACGGGGGGCCTCGGGGACTGAAGCTTTCTTT.

The chain links TRBV30 to TRBJ1-6, with 7 positions matching TRBD1. The CDR3 runs to 13 residues. Germline CDR1 GTSNPN, CDR2 SVGIG (reference sequence). The V gene end was trimmed by 1 base and the J gene end by 10 bases; junction bases not matched to a gene: 4. CDR3 in amino acids: CAWSGDRLSPLHF. Here the CDR3 DNA reads TGTGCCTGGAGTGGGGACAGACTATCACCCCTCCACTTT.

This CDR3 reads CASSSGLHREGNGYTF. CDR3 DNA: TGTGCCAGCAGCTCAGGCCTACACAGGGAAGGCAATGGCTACACCTTC. V usage is TRBV5-4 and J usage is TRBJ1-2; possibly TRBD1 for D (6 bases). The CDR3 spans 16 residues. The V and J ends lost 3 bases and 6 bases respectively, with 21 bases between them. Germline V gene lookup returns CDR1 SGHNT and CDR2 YYREEE (reference sequence).

The rearrangement joins TRBV5-1 to TRBJ1-4, with D uncertain. Trimming shortened V by 6 bases and J by 3 bases, and 15 bases separated the two germline ends. Germline V gene data show CDR1 as SGHRS and CDR2 as YFSETQ. The CDR3 extends over 15 amino acids. The CDR3 reads CASTARAGANEKLFF. For the CDR3, the DNA is TGCGCCAGCACGGCGAGGGCGGGAGCTAATGAAAAACTGTTTTTT.

The chain recombines TRBV3-1 (or the pseudogene TRBV3-2) with TRBJ2-5; tentatively, D is TRBD2 (6 bases). Per the germline V gene, CDR1 is LGHDT and CDR2 is YNNKEL (reference sequence). V lost 3 bases and J lost 5, with 16 bases in between. This CDR3 spans 15 amino acids. CDR3 DNA: TGTGCCAGCAGCCAGCCGGGACTGAGACGGGAGACCCAGTACTTC. The encoded protein is CASSQPGLRRETQYF.

V and J are TRBV5-4 and TRBJ2-5; D gene unclear. The V gene's germline CDR1 is SGHNT and CDR2 YYREEE (reference sequence). The CDR3 is 11 residues long. Trimming shortened V by 3 bases and J by 2 bases, and 2 bases separated the two germline ends. Written as DNA, the CDR3 is TGTGCCAGCAGCTCACAAGAGACCCAGTACTTC. Translated, it gives CASSSQETQYF.

The J gene is TRBJ2-3, the V gene TRBV5-4; possibly TRBD1 for D (6 bases). Germline V lookup: CDR1 SGHNT, CDR2 YYREEE (reference sequence). This CDR3 contains 14 residues. With 6 bases removed from V and 1 base from J, the gap between germline ends came to 12 bases. The CDR3 sequence: CASTPAGGTDTQYF. CDR3 coding DNA: TGTGCCAGCACCCCGGCAGGGGGCACAGATACGCAGTATTTT. Together with reference TRBV5-4 and TRBJ2-3, the CDR3 gives the full variable domain: ETGVTQSPTHLIKTRGQQVTLRCSSQSGHNTVSWYQQALGQGPQFIFQYYREEENGRGNFPPRFSGLQFPNYSSELNVNALELDDSALYLCASTPAGGTDTQYFGPGTRLTVL.